This section outlines one TCR beta chain sequence together with its context. Its matching antigen is unknown. Clones were sequenced by immunoSEQ multiplex PCR, and TCRdb holds only the in-frame ones, with some missing. The sample holds some 660,000 clones; 55% to 85% are singletons and the top ten take about 1.8%. The data stem from a study of shared clonotypes between healthy human individuals. V shed 3 bases and J shed 7 bases, with 12 bases lying between them. Germline V lookup: CDR1 GTSNPN, CDR2 SVGIG (reference sequence). The CDR3 is 12 residues long. The study drew all its donors from Caucasian adults living in Nashville, Tennessee. Study findings and constraints: Measured sharing among donors was expected to vary with sequencing depth. Roughly 5% of naive CD4 clonotypes were shared across a handful of donors.

The chain carries TRBV30 and TRBJ2-5, with a tentative D call TRBD2 (5 bases). The sequence was collected from a woman between 25 and 40 years old in good health. Input material: memory CD4+ T cells sorted from blood. As to subset: CD45RA-negative fraction. Here the CDR3 DNA reads TGTGCCTGGAGGGACTTCGAAGGGACCCAGTACTTC. Residues: CAWRDFEGTQYF.